Judged by abundance, the clone carrying this TCR beta chain is medium-sized. Sample treatment: randomized to nivolumab then ipilimumab (arm A) or the reverse (arm B). The sample belongs to a study of sequential checkpoint blockade in melanoma. On the study more broadly: Under 25 patients had tumor biopsies before treatment and at week 13.

The CDR3 extends over 13 amino acids. Trimming removed 2 bases at V and 4 bases at J, with 8 bases between. CDR1 MNHGY and CDR2 SAAAGT come from the germline V gene. The assay was immunoSEQ multiplex PCR, and TCRdb's table has in-frame clones only and misses some. This sample has thousands of clones, with 24% found just once. Sequencing was performed on tumor tissue (inferred from file names), taken from a patient given nivolumab and ipilimumab in sequence. The rearrangement links TRBV6-8 to TRBJ1-1, with a weak D call TRBD1 (5 bases). This TCR was recovered from a human donor with melanoma. The CDR3 spells CASSYGGGTEAFF. For the CDR3, the DNA is TGTGCCAGCAGTTACGGGGGTGGCACTGAAGCTTTCTTT.